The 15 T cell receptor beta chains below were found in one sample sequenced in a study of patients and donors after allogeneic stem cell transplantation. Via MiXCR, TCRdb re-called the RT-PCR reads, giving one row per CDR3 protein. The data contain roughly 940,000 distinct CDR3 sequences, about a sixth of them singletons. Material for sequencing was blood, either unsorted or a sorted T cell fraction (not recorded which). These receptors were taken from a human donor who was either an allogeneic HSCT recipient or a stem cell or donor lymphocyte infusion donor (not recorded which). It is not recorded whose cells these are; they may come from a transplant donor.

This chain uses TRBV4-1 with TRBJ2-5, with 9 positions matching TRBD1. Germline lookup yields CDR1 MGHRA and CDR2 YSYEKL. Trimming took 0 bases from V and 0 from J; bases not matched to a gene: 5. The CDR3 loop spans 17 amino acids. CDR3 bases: TGCGCCAGCAGCCAAGAGAGGACAGGGGTGCACCAAGAGACCCAGTACTTC. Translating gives CASSQERTGVHQETQYF.

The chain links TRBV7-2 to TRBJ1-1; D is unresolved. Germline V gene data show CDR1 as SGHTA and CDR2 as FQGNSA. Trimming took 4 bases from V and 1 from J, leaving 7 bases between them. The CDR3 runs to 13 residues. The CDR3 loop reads CASSSHSNTEAFF. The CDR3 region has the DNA TGTGCCAGCAGCTCCCACTCGAACACTGAAGCTTTCTTT.

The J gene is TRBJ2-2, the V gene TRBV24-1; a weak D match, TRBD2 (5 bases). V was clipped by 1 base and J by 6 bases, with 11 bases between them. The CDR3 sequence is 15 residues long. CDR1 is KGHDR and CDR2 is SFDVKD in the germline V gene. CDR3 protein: CATSDLRGLAGELFF. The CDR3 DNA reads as TGTGCCACCAGTGATTTAAGAGGGTTGGCCGGGGAGCTGTTTTTT.

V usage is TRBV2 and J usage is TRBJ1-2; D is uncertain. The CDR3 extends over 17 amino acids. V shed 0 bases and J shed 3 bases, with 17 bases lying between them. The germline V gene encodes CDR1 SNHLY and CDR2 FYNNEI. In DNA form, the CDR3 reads TGTGCCAGCAGTGAAGCGCTTCCTGGGATTAGTGACTATGGCTACACCTTC. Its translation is CASSEALPGISDYGYTF. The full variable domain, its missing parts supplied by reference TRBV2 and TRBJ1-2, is EPEVTQTPSHQVTQMGQEVILRCVPISNHLYFYWYRQILGQKVEFLVSFYNNEISEKSEIFDDQFSVERPDGSNFTLKIRSTKLEDSAMYFCASSEALPGISDYGYTFGSGTRLTVV.

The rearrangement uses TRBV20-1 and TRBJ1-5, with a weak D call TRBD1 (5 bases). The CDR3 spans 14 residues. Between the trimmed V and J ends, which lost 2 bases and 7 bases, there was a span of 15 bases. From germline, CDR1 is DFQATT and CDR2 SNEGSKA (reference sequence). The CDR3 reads CSARWGPKEQPQHF. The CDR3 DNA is TGCAGTGCTAGATGGGGACCTAAGGAACAGCCCCAGCATTTT.

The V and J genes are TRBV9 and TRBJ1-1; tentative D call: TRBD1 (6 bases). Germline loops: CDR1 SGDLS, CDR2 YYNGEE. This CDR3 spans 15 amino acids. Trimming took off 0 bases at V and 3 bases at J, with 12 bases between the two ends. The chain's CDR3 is CASSVGEGGDTEAFF. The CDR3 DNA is TGTGCCAGCAGCGTAGGGGAAGGGGGGGACACTGAAGCTTTCTTT. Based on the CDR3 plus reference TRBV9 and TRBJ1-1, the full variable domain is DSGVTQTPKHLITATGQRVTLRCSPRSGDLSVYWYQQSLDQGLQFLIQYYNGEERAKGNILERFSAQQFPDLHSELNLSSLELGDSALYFCASSVGEGGDTEAFFGQGTRLTVV.

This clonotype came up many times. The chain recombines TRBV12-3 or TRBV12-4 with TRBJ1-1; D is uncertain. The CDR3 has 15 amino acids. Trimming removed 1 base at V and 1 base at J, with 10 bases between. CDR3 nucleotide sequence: TGTGCCAGCAGTTTAGTGCACAAGACGAACACTGAAGCTTTCTTT. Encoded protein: CASSLVHKTNTEAFF.

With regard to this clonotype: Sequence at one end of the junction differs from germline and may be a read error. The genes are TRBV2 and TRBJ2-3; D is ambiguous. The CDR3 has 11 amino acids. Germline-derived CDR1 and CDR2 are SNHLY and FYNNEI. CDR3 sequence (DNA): TGTGCCAGCAGTGCGCCAGAGACGCAGTATTTT. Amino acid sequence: CASSAPETQYF.

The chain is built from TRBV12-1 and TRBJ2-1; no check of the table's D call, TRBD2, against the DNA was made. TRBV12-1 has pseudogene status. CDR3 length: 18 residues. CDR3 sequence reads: CASSFVLTSGGHNNEQFF. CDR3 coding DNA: TGTGCCAGCAGCTTTGTATTGACTAGCGGGGGACACAACAATGAGCAGTTCTTC.

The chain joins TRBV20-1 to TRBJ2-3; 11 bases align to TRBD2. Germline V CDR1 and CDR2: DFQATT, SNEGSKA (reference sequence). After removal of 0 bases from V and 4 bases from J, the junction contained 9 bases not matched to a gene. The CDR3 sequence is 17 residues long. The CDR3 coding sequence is TGCAGTGCTAGAGATGGGGCTAGCGGGGGGTTATCAGATACGCAGTATTTT. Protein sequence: CSARDGASGGLSDTQYF.

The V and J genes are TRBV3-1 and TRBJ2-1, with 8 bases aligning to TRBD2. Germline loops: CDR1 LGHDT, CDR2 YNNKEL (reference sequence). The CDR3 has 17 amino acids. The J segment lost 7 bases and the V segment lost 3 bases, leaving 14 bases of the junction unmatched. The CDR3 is CASSQRVAGSFPNEQFF. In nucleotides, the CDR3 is TGTGCCAGCAGCCAGCGCGTAGCGGGATCCTTCCCGAATGAGCAGTTCTTC.

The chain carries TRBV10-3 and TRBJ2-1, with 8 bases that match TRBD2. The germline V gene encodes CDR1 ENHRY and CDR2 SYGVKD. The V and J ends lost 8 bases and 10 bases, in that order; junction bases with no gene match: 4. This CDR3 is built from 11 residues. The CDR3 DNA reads TGTGCCATCGGGAGCGGGAGAGAGCAGTTCTTC. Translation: CAIGSGREQFF.

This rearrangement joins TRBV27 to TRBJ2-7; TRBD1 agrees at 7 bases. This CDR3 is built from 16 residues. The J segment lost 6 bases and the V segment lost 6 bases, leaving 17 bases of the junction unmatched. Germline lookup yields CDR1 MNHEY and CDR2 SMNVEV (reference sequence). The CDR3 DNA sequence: TGTGCCAGCAGCTTCTCGAGGGGGCTCCGCGGGCTCGAGCAGTACTTC. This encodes CASSFSRGLRGLEQYF.

The chain's CDR3 is CASTYSQTLYGYTF. For the CDR3, the DNA is TGTGCCAGCACCTATTCTCAAACCCTCTATGGCTACACCTTC. V is TRBV6-1 and J is TRBJ1-2; D unresolved. The V end lost 7 bases, the J end lost 4 bases, and 16 bases lay between the germline ends. This CDR3 contains 14 residues. Germline lookup yields CDR1 MNHNS and CDR2 SASEGT.

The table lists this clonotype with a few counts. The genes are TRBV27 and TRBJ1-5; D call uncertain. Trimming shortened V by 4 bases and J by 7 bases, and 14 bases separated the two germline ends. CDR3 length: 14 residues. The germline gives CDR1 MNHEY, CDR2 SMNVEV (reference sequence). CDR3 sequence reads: CASSSRESLQPQHF. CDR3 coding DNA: TGTGCCAGCAGTTCTCGGGAAAGTCTCCAGCCCCAGCATTTT.